The T cell receptor (beta chain) described here comes from a study of T cells in Graves' hyperthyroidism and ophthalmopathy. Points from the study as a whole: Most clonotypes expanded in thyroid above 0.001 were likewise present in blood. In simple terms, a model built on 13 V-J features told ophthalmopathy apart from stable hyperthyroidism.

This clonotype was counted at least ten times. As yet, its antigen is unknown. Using RNA transcripts as the source, TCR beta CDR3 regions were amplified. First-round RT-PCR of the TCR CDR3 relied on the HTBI primer set. TCRdb processed the multiplex PCR reads anew with MiXCR; each CDR3 protein has one entry. The sample has around 700,000 distinct CDR3 sequences; about 17% are singletons. From germline, CDR1 is WNHNN and CDR2 SYGVQD (reference sequence). The length of the CDR3 is 14 residues. V gave up 0 bases and J gave up 5 bases, with 11 bases separating them. The sequence came from a woman in her fifties or sixties with Graves' hyperthyroidism that later progressed to Graves' ophthalmopathy. Sequences were obtained from blood. The gene calls are TRBV10-1 and TRBJ2-7, with a weak D call TRBD1 (6 bases). The CDR3 loop is CASSESGQNDEQYF. Written as DNA, the CDR3 is TGCGCCAGCAGTGAGTCTGGACAGAACGACGAGCAGTACTTC.